Listed here are 21 T cell receptor delta chains from one sample, sequenced in a study of gamma-delta T cells after stem cell transplantation. TCRdb re-called clones from the RT-PCR reads using CATT. This repertoire shows 2,500 to 3,500 delta-chain clones, 4.5% to 6% found once; its top ten account for 35%. The sequencing sample was made of gamma-delta T cells. Receptor source: a human donor. It is not recorded whose cells these are; they may come from a transplant donor.

This clone was seen only a few times. The chain links TRDV2 to TRDJ1; 12 bases are shared with TRDD3. The junction had 6 bases not matched to a gene; V was cut back by 3 bases and J by 8 bases. The CDR3 runs to 14 residues. Looked up from germline, CDR1 is GEAIGNYY and CDR2 is EKD. This CDR3 is CACDFLGDTEKLIF. The CDR3 DNA is TGTGCCTGTGACTTTCTGGGGGATACGGAGAAACTCATCTTT.

This clone came up a few times. Only one base separates this from a far larger clonotype, so it likely reflects a read error. This sample also contains other DNA sequences that code for the same CDR3. V is TRDV2 and J is TRDJ3; tentatively, D is TRDD3 (5 bases). The CDR3 sequence is 18 residues long. The germline CDR1 and CDR2 sequences are GEAIGNYY and EKD. CDR3 residues: CACDTGWVSSWDTRQMFF. The CDR3 DNA sequence: TGTGCCTGTGACACCGGCTGGGTTAGCTCCTGGGACACCCGGCAGATGTTTTTC.

This clone has a handful of counts. J is TRDJ2 and V is TRDV2, with 10 nucleotides matching TRDD3. Germline CDR1 is GEAIGNYY and CDR2 is EKD. The V segment lost 3 bases and the J segment 4 bases; nucleotides outside the gene matches: 10. The CDR3 has 17 amino acids. The CDR3 DNA reads TGTGCCTGTGACCAAGTACTGGGGGATGGGGGGACAGCACAACTCTTCTTT. The encoded protein is CACDQVLGDGGTAQLFF.

This clone has just a few counts. The protein held in TCRdb is that of a much larger clone and does not match this DNA's translation at residues 6 and 11, likely because of a read error; the protein shown is translated from the DNA. The chain uses TRDV2 and TRDJ1, with 13 bases matching TRDD3. Germline V gene lookup returns CDR1 GEAIGNYY and CDR2 EKD. The V gene end was trimmed by 3 bases and the J gene end by 0 bases; junction bases not matched to a gene: 9. CDR3 size: 18 residues. The CDR3 loop reads CACDALLGDTPDTDKLIF. For the CDR3, the DNA is TGTGCCTGTGACGCCTTACTGGGGGATACGCCGGACACCGATAAACTCATCTTT.

This clone was observed a handful of times. The protein held in TCRdb is that of a much larger clone and does not match this DNA's translation at residue 12, likely because of a read error; the protein shown is translated from the DNA. This chain links TRDV2 with TRDJ1; 12 bases agree with TRDD3. Germline values: CDR1 GEAIGNYY, CDR2 EKD. V lost 2 bases, J lost 0 bases, and 21 bases stayed unmatched. The CDR3 sequence is 22 residues long. The chain's CDR3 is CACDILGDTRDLKDVYTDKLIF. The CDR3 coding sequence is TGTGCCTGTGACATTCTGGGGGATACGCGGGACCTCAAGGACGTTTACACCGATAAACTCATCTTT.

This clone was seen only a few times. A far larger clone is a single base away, which makes a read error likely. Other DNA sequences in this specimen translate into the identical CDR3. The chain combines TRDV2 with TRDJ1; 9 bases line up with TRDD3. Germline lookup yields CDR1 GEAIGNYY and CDR2 EKD. This CDR3 is 22 amino acids long. CDR3 in DNA: TGCGCCTGTGACACGATGCTGTCACGGCCTGACGCTGGGGATACGCAGTCCGATAAACTCATCTTT. Translated, it gives CACDTMLSRPDAGDTQSDKLIF.

This clone showed up just a few times. The TCRdb protein comes from a much larger clone and disagrees with this DNA's translation at residue 5, likely due to a read error; the protein given here is derived from the DNA. This chain uses TRDV2 with TRDJ1; 11 bases align to TRDD3. This CDR3 is built from 19 residues. The V gene's germline CDR1 is GEAIGNYY and CDR2 EKD. The V gene end was trimmed by 3 bases and the J gene end by 0 bases; junction bases not matched to a gene: 14. CDR3 in amino acids: CACDAVMGDTRGYTDKLIF. As DNA, the CDR3 is TGTGCCTGTGACGCCGTAATGGGGGATACGCGGGGCTACACCGATAAACTCATCTTT.

There are a few counts of this clone. This likely stems from a read error, as it lies one base from a far larger clone. Other DNA sequences within the sample encode an identical CDR3. The chain has TRDV2 and TRDJ1, with 8 bases that match TRDD3. The CDR3 extends over 15 amino acids. Germline CDR1 is GEAIGNYY and CDR2 is EKD. CDR3 in amino acids: CACDTLLGDTDKLIF. The CDR3 nucleotides are TGTGCCTGCGACACTCTACTGGGGGACACCGATAAACTCATCTTT.

This clone was observed a few times. V and J are TRDV2 and TRDJ1; TRDD3 matches 9 bases. After removal of 3 bases from V and 4 bases from J, the junction contained 8 bases not matched to a gene. The CDR3 extends over 15 amino acids. The germline gives CDR1 GEAIGNYY, CDR2 EKD. CDR3 protein: CACDAMGDKGDKLIF. CDR3 in DNA: TGTGCCTGTGACGCCATGGGGGATAAGGGCGATAAACTCATCTTT.

This clone was seen only a few times. TCRdb shows a much larger clone's protein in place of this DNA's translation, and the two differ at residue 5, likely through a read error; the protein shown is translated from the DNA. The V and J genes are TRDV2 and TRDJ1; 9 bases map to TRDD3. The CDR3 has 17 amino acids. J was trimmed by 0 bases and V by 3 bases; bases with no gene match: 10. Germline V gene sequence: CDR1 GEAIGNYY, CDR2 EKD. CDR3 sequence: CACDLLGDLLNTDKLIF. Written as DNA, the CDR3 is TGTGCCTGTGACCTACTGGGGGACCTTCTTAACACCGATAAACTCATCTTT.

There are many counts of this clone. It differs at one base from a far larger clone, so likely a read error. J is TRDJ3 and V is TRDV2; 7 nucleotides align to TRDD3. This CDR3 comprises 19 residues. Germline CDR1 reads GEAIGNYY; CDR2 reads EKD. Trimming cost V 0 bases and J 0 bases; bases outside gene matches: 7. CDR3 nucleotide sequence: TGTGCCTGTGACACCGCTGGGGGCTATAGCTCCTGGGACACCCGACAGATGTTTTTC. Translated, it gives CACDTAGGYSSWDTRQMFF.

This clone was detected ten times or more. A far larger clone is off by one base, so a read error is likely. This chain uses TRDV2 with TRDJ1, with a possible D match to TRDD3 (5 bases). Between the trimmed V and J ends, which lost 5 bases and 0 bases, there was a span of 15 bases. The CDR3 runs 15 residues. CDR1 and CDR2 (germline): GEAIGNYY, EKD. This chain's CDR3 is CACGTVGTYTDKLIF. In nucleotides, the CDR3 is TGTGCCTGTGGCACAGTGGGGACGTACACCGATAAACTCATCTTT.

As to this clone: The TCRdb protein, from a much larger clone, departs from this DNA's translation at residue 5, likely by read error; the protein shown derives from the DNA. The V gene is TRDV2, the J gene TRDJ1; possible D gene TRDD3, 6 bases. The V and J ends lost 3 bases and 3 bases respectively, with 31 bases between them. CDR3 size: 20 residues. Germline CDR1 reads GEAIGNYY; CDR2 reads EKD. The CDR3 protein is CACDAGSLLLGAPVPDKLIF. The CDR3 nucleotides are TGTGCCTGTGACGCAGGGTCTCTTTTGTTGGGGGCCCCCGTACCCGATAAACTCATCTTT.

For this clone: With only one base between it and a far larger clone, this is likely a read error. Other DNA sequences in this sample translate to the same CDR3. This sequence joins TRDV2 and TRDJ1, with unresolved D. The CDR3 is 15 residues long. The ends were cut back, 0 bases at V and 4 bases at J, with 14 bases in the middle. Looked up from germline, CDR1 is GEAIGNYY and CDR2 is EKD. CDR3 sequence reads: CACDTLGTANDKLIF. In DNA, the CDR3 is TGTGCCTGTGACACCCTCGGAACGGCCAACGATAAACTCATCTTT.

With regard to this clone: A far bigger clonotype differs at one base, so this is likely a read error. Additional DNA sequences in this sample encode the identical CDR3. The J gene is TRDJ3, the V gene TRDV2, with 8 bases fitting TRDD3. Germline CDR1 and CDR2: GEAIGNYY and EKD. The CDR3 is 19 residues long. Losses at the gene ends were 4 bases for V and 0 bases for J; bases not matched to a gene: 10. The CDR3: CACDTTGGYSSWDTRQMFF. As DNA, the CDR3 is TGTGCCTGTGATACCACTGGGGGCTATAGCTCCTGGGACACCCGACAGATGTTTTTC.

This clone is termed medium-sized. The CDR3 DNA follows: TGTGCCTGTGACCATACTGGGGCACCTAGCTCCTGGGACACCCGACAGATGTTTTTC. Translation: CACDHTGAPSSWDTRQMFF. The chain uses TRDV2 and TRDJ3, with 7 nucleotides matching TRDD3. Per germline, CDR1 GEAIGNYY and CDR2 EKD. This CDR3 has 19 residues. Trimming removed 3 bases from V and 0 bases from J; junction bases left unmatched: 10.

This clone has a handful of counts. This likely stems from a read error, as it lies one base from a far larger clone. Other DNA variants within this sample encode the same CDR3. This chain links TRDV2 with TRDJ1, with D perhaps given as TRDD2 or TRDD3 (6 bases each). Germline V lookup: CDR1 GEAIGNYY, CDR2 EKD. The CDR3 extends over 17 amino acids. The CDR3 nucleotides read TGCGCCTGTGACACCGTGGGGATCCTACCTAACACCGATAAACTCATCTTT. Its translation is CACDTVGILPNTDKLIF.

This clone appeared once. The rearrangement uses TRDV2 and TRDJ1; 13 nucleotides line up with TRDD3. This CDR3 contains 19 residues. V trimming: 0 bases; J trimming: 3 bases; junction bases outside the gene matches: 12. CDR1 is GEAIGNYY and CDR2 is EKD in the germline V gene. The CDR3 DNA sequence: TGTGCCTGTGACACCGTGCCCGTACTGGGGGATACGGAGGCCGATAAACTCATCTTT. Its protein product is CACDTVPVLGDTEADKLIF.

The CDR3 DNA sequence: TGTGCCTGTGACCCCCTGTTGGTGGGGGATACGCCAGCCGGAAAAAAACTCATCTTT. It codes for CACDPLLVGDTPAGKKLIF. This chain links TRDV2 with TRDJ1; 11 nucleotides line up with TRDD3. The V and J ends lost 3 bases and 8 bases, in that order; junction bases with no gene match: 22. Germline loops: CDR1 GEAIGNYY, CDR2 EKD. The CDR3 has 19 amino acids.

This clone was picked up a small number of times. A much larger clone lies a single base off, so this may be a read error. V gene TRDV2 combines with J gene TRDJ1; tentatively, D is TRDD1 (5 bases). The length of the CDR3 is 14 residues. CDR1 and CDR2 (germline): GEAIGNYY, EKD. In DNA, the CDR3 is TGTGCCCGTGACACCGCGGGAAATACCGATAAACTCATCTTT. This encodes CARDTAGNTDKLIF.

Regarding this clone: Since a far larger clone is one base different, this is likely a read error. Other DNA variants within this sample encode the same CDR3. The chain employs TRDV2 and TRDJ3; 9 bases line up with TRDD3. The length of the CDR3 is 21 residues. V lost 1 base, J lost 2 bases, and 14 bases stayed unmatched. The germline V gene encodes CDR1 GEAIGNYY and CDR2 EKD. The CDR3 DNA follows: TGTGCCTGTGACACAGCAGGGGGATACCCAAGCACCACCTGGGACACCCGACAGATGTTTTTC. This codes for CACDTAGGYPSTTWDTRQMFF.